This T cell receptor (beta chain) was recovered during a study of CD8+CD57+ T cells in acquired aplastic anemia. Study-level findings and limits: It was found that twenty-nine CD8+ CDR3 sequences were shared between patients and controls.

CD8+CD57+ cell expansion, shown by flow cytometry, had occurred in the patients selected for sequencing. This clonotype occurred many times. Its specificity is unknown. Genomic DNA, serving as template, underwent TCR beta VDJ and CDR3 profiling. MiXCR, run by TCRdb on the reads, gives a single entry per CDR3 protein. This table has 450,000 to 600,000 distinct CDR3 sequences, roughly a third appearing once. Looked up from germline, CDR1 is ENHRY and CDR2 is SYGVKD. This CDR3 has 14 residues. The ends lost 0 bases at V and 5 bases at J; junction bases unmatched: 0. Source material: sorted CD4+, CD8+, or CD8+CD57+ T cells (not recorded which) from PBMCs. The rearrangement links TRBV10-3 to TRBJ1-5; 8 bases are a match to TRBD1. The sequence came from a human donor with aplastic anemia. In DNA form, the CDR3 reads TGTGCCATCAGTGAGTCGACAGGGGATCAGCCCCAGCATTTT. Its protein is CAISESTGDQPQHF.